One and the same sample provided the 3 T cell receptor beta chains below, sequenced in a study of Graves' ophthalmopathy and Graves' hyperthyroidism. TCR beta CDR3 regions were amplified from RNA transcripts. Scientists carried out first-round RT-PCR using HTBI primers and then a second-round multiplex PCR. Via MiXCR, TCRdb re-called the multiplex PCR reads, giving one row per CDR3 protein. The sample shows fewer than 600,000 distinct CDR3 sequences, 13% to 15% of them seen only once. Sequenced material: blood. The receptors were gathered from a woman between 25 and 40 years old with Graves' ophthalmopathy.

At least ten counts were recorded for this clonotype. This chain links TRBV20-1 with TRBJ2-7; no reliable D call. From germline, CDR1 is DFQATT and CDR2 SNEGSKA (reference sequence). The V end lost 5 bases, the J end lost 4 bases, and 15 bases lay between the germline ends. This CDR3 contains 13 residues. CDR3 amino acids: CSAPGMSRYEQYF. CDR3 sequence (DNA): TGCAGTGCTCCTGGGATGAGCCGATACGAGCAGTACTTC.

The chain recombines TRBV30 with TRBJ1-5; D remains unclear. The CDR3 covers 14 residues. The V and J ends lost 0 bases and 6 bases respectively, with 12 bases between them. Germline loops: CDR1 GTSNPN, CDR2 SVGIG (reference sequence). The CDR3 loop reads CAWSVLGYGQPQHF. CDR3 DNA: TGTGCCTGGAGTGTACTAGGGTACGGTCAGCCCCAGCATTTT.

This clonotype was seen a handful of times. Germline and junction disagree at one end, which may indicate a read error. This chain links TRBV7-7 with TRBJ2-7, with D unclear. CDR3 length equals 15 residues. Germline V gene data show CDR1 as SSHAT and CDR2 as FNYEAQ (reference sequence). The CDR3 DNA is TGTGCTAGCAGCTTAGGTGCGCACCCAAGGTACGAGCAGTACTTC. It is translated as CASSLGAHPRYEQYF.